This T cell receptor (beta chain) was found in a study of PD-L1 blockade in urothelial cancer. Study information: After treatment start, blood was analyzed at 3 weeks (second dose) and at 6 weeks. Among blood samples, the median T cell count was approximately 150,000.

The germline V gene has CDR1 SGDLS and CDR2 YYNGEE. The CDR3 runs to 14 residues. Losses at the gene ends were 0 bases for V and 6 bases for J; bases not matched to a gene: 1. Sequenced by immunoSEQ multiplex PCR; TCRdb stores in-frame clones only, minus some. This sample carries roughly 38,000 clones, roughly 82% of them seen once, and the ten largest clones take 6.8%. Time point noted: pretreatment peripheral blood. The sequenced sample was PBMCs, obtained around atezolizumab (anti-PD-L1) treatment. The receptor's source is a man in his fifties or sixties with urothelial cancer. The rearrangement joins TRBV9 to TRBJ2-1, with 9 positions matching TRBD2. CDR3 amino acids: CASSVVAGVNEQFF. CDR3 DNA sequence: TGTGCCAGCAGCGTAGTAGCGGGAGTCAATGAGCAGTTCTTC.